This T cell receptor beta chain is from a study of blood T cell repertoires in COVID-19. Study in general: Sources were T cells, B-cell-depleted T cells, or PBMCs; the material itself was cDNA or gDNA.

V dropped 0 bases and J dropped 4 bases, with 9 bases sitting between them. The CDR3 length is 15 residues. Germline lookup yields CDR1 LNHNV and CDR2 YYDKDF (reference sequence). Original handling: Amplified reference gene primers provided the basis for estimating nucleated cell counts. The method was immunoSEQ multiplex PCR; TCRdb's version includes in-frame clones alone and lacks a portion of them. From that table come the V and J calls and clone size; the DNA was used to work out D and trimming. The sample has 25,000 or so clones; 65% to 90% are singletons. The rearrangement links TRBV15 to TRBJ2-2; D uncertain. The clonotype comes from a human donor with acute or convalescent COVID-19. The donor label of this sample is uncertain. The sample was peripheral blood. CDR3 in amino acids: CATSRDLTFTGELFF. CDR3 in DNA: TGTGCCACCAGCAGAGATCTAACCTTCACCGGGGAGCTGTTTTTT.